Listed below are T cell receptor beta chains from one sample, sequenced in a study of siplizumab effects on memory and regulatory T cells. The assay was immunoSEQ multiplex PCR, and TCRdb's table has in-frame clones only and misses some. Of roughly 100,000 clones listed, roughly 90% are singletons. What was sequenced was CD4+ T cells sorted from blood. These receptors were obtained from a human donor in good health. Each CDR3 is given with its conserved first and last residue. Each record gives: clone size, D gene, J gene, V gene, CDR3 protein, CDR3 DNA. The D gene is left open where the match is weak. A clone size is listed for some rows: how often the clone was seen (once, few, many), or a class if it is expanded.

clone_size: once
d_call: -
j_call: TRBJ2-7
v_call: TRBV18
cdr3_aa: CASSRDREQYF
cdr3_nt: TGTGCCAGCTCACGGGACCGCGAGCAGTACTTC

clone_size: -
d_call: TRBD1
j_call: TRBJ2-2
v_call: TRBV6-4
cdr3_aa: CASSDSRQGNTGELFF
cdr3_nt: TGTGCCAGCAGTGACTCGAGACAGGGGAACACCGGGGAGCTGTTTTTT

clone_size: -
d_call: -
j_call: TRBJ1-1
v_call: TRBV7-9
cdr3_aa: CASSSRGELNTEAFF
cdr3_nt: TGTGCCAGCAGCTCCCGCGGAGAGCTGAACACTGAAGCTTTCTTT

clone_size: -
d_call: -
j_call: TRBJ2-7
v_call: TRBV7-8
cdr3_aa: CASSLALNSYEQYF
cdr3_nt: TGTGCCAGCAGCTTAGCGCTTAACAGCTACGAGCAGTACTTC

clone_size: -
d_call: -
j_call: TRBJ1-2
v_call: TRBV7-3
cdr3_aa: CASSPSGGNGYTF
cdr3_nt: TGTGCCAGCAGCCCATCCGGGGGGAATGGCTACACCTTC

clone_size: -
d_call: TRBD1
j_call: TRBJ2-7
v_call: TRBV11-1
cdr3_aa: CASSHQPGTGAYEQYF
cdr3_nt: TGTGCCAGCAGTCACCAGCCCGGGACAGGGGCCTACGAGCAGTACTTC

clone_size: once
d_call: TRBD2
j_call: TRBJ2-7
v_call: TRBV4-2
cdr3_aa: CASSHEGGGTSGAYEQYF
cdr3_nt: TGTGCCAGCAGCCATGAAGGTGGAGGGACTAGCGGGGCTTACGAGCAGTACTTC

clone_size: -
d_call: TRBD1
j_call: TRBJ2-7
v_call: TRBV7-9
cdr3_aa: CASSPLHGQGSSYEQYF
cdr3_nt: TGTGCCAGCAGCCCCCTCCACGGACAGGGGAGCTCCTACGAGCAGTACTTC

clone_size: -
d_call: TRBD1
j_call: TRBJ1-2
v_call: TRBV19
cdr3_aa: CASSIGPRTGSYGYTF
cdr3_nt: TGTGCCAGTAGTATTGGGCCCCGGACAGGATCTTATGGCTACACCTTC

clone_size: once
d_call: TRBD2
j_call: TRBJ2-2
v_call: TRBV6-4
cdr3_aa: CASSRLAGAGELFF
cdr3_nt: TGTGCCAGCAGCAGACTAGCGGGAGCCGGGGAGCTGTTTTTT

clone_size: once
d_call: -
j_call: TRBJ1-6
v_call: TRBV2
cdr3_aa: CASSEEPFSPLHF
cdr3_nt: TGTGCCAGCAGTGAAGAACCCTTTTCACCCCTCCACTTT

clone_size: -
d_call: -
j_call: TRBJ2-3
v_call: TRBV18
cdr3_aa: CASSPAEMNTDTQYF
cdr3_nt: TGTGCCAGCTCACCGGCAGAAATGAACACAGATACGCAGTATTTT

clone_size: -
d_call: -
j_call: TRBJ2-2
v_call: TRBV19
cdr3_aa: CASSIVGGTGELFF
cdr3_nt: TGTGCCAGTAGTATAGTTGGTGGCACCGGGGAGCTGTTTTTT

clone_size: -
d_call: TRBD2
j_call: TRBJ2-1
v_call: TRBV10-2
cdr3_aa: CASYTSGQVHVGTNEQFF
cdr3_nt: TGCGCCAGCTACACTAGCGGCCAAGTTCACGTGGGGACGAATGAGCAGTTCTTC

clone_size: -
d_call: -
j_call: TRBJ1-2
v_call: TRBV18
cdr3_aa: CASSDYQGDYGYTF
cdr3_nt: TGTGCCAGCTCCGACTACCAGGGAGACTATGGCTACACCTTC